Sequencing of this TCR beta chain was carried out in a study of PD-1 blockade in classical Hodgkin lymphoma. J lost 5 bases, V lost 1 base, and 3 bases had no gene match. CDR1 and CDR2 (germline): GTSNPN, SVGIG (reference sequence). The CDR3 extends over 14 amino acids. Measured with immunoSEQ multiplex PCR; TCRdb has only the in-frame clones, and not every one. The sample has about 23,000 clones, 90% to 95% seen once. Comments on this clone: Its antigen remains unidentified.

Time point given: newly diagnosed, previously untreated cHL patient sample. Negative magnetic selection isolated CD4+ T cells from thawed PBMCs. The study, taken as a whole, reports: Still unresolved is the cause of the repertoire differences, which may be disease activity or prior therapy. Before treatment, TCR diversity in newly diagnosed patients was reportedly lower than in healthy donors.

This TCR derives from a human donor with classical Hodgkin lymphoma. The sequenced sample was CD4+ T cells from blood. The chain links TRBV30 to TRBJ1-5, with TRBD1 identical over 9 bases. CDR3 DNA: TGTGCCTGGAGTGGTGGACAGGGGTATCAGCCCCAGCATTTT. The encoded protein is CAWSGGQGYQPQHF.